This T cell receptor beta chain was retrieved from a study of early T cells in non-severe SARS-CoV-2 infection. This CDR3 is built from 14 residues. J gave up 6 bases and V 6 bases, and 9 bases lay outside the gene matches. Attachment of unique molecular identifiers to individual cDNA molecules was performed. TCRdb analysed the 5' RACE reads with MiXCR anew, one entry per CDR3 protein. The sample has roughly 41,000 distinct CDR3 sequences, over 5% seen once. This clonotype was detected ten times or more. This specimen consisted of whole blood, obtained at baseline. This receptor was obtained from an adult who was a healthcare worker with PCR-confirmed SARS-CoV-2 infection or an uninfected control (not recorded which). The V call is TRBV12-3 or TRBV12-4, the J call TRBJ1-2; the match to TRBD1 covers 8 bases. CDR3: CASSLDRGKNGYTF. For the CDR3, the DNA is TGTGCCAGCAGCCTTGACAGGGGAAAGAATGGCTACACCTTC.